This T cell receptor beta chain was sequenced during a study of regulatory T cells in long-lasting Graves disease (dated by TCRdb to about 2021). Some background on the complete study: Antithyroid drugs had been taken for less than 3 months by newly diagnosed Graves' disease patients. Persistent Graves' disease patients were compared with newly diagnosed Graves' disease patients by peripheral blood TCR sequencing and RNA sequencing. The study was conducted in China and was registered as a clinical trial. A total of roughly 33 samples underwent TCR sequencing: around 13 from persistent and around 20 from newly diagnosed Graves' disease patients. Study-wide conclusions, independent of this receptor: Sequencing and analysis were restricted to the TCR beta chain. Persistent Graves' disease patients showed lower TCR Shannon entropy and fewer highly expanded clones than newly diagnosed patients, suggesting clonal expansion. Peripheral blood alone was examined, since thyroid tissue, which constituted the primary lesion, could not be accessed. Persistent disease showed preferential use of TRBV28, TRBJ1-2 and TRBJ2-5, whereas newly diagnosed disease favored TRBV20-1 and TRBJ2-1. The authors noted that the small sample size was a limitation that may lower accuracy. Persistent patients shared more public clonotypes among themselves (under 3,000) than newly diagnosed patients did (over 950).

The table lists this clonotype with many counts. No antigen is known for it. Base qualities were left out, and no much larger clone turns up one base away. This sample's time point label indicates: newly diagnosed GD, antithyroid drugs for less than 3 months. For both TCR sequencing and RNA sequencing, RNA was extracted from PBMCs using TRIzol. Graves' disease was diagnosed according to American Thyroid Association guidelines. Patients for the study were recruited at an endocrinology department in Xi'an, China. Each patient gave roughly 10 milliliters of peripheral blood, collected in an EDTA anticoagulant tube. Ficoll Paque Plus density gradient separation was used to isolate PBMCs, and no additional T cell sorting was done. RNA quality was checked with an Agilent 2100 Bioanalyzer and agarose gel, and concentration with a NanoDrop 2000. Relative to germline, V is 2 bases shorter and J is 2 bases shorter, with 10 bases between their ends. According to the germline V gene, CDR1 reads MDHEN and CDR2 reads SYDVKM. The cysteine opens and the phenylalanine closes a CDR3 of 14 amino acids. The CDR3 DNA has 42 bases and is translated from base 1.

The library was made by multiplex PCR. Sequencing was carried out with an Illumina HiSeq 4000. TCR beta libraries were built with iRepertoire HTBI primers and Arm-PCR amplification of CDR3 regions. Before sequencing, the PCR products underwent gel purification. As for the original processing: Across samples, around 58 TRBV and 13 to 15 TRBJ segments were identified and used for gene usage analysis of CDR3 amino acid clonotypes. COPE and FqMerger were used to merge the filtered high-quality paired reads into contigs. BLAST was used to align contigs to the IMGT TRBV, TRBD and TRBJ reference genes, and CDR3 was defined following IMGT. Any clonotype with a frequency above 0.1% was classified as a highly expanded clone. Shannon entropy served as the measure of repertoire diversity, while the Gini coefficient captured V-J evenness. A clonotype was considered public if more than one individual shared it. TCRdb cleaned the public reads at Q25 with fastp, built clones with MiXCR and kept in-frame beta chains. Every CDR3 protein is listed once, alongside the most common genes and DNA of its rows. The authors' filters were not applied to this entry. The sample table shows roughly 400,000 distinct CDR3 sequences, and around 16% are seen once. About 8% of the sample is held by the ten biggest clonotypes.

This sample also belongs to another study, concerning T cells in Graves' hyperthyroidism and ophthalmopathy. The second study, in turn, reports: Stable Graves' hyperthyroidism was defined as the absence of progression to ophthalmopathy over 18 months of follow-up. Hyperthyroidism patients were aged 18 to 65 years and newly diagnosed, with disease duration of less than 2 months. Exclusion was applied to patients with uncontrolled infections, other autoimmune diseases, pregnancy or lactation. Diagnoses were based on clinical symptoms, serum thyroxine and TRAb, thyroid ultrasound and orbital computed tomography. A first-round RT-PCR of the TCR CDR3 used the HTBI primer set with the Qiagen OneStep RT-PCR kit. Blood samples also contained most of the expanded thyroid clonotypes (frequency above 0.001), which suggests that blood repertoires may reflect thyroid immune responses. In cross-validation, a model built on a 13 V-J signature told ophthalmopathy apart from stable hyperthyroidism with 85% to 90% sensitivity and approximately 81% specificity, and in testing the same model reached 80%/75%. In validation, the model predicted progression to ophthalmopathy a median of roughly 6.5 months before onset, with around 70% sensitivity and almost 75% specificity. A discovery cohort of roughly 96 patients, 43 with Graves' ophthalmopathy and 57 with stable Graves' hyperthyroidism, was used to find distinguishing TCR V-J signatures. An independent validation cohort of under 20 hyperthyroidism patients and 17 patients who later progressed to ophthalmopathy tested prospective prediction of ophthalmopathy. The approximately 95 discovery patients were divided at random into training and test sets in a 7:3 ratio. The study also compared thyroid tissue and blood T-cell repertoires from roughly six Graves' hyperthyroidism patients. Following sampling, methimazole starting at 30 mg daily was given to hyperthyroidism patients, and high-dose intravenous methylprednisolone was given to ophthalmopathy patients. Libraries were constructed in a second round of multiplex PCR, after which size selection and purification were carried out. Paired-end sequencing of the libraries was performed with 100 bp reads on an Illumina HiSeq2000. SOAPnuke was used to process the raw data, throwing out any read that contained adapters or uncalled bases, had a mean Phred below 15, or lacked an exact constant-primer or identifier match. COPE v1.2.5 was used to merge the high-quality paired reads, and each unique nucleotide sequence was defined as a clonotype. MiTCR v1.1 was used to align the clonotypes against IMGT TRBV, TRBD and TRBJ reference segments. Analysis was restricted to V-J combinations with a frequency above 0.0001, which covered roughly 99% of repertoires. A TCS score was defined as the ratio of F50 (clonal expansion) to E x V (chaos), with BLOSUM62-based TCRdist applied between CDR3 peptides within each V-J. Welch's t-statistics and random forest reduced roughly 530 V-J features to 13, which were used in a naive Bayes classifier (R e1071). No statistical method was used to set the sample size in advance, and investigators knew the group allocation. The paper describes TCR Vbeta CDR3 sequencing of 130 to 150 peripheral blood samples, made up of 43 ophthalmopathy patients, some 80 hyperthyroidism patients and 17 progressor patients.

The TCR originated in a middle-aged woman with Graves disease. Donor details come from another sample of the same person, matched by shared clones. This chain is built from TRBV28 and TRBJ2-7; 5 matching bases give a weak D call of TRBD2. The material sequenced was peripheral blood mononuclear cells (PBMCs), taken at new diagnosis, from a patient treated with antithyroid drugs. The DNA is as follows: TGTGCCAGCAGTTTAATAGCGCAAGCCTACGAGCAGTACTTC. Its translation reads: CASSLIAQAYEQYF. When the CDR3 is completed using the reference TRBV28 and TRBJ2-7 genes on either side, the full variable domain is DVKVTQSSRYLVKRTGEKVFLECVQDMDHENMFWYRQDPGLGLRLIYFSYDVKMKEKGDIPEGYSVSREKKERFSLILESASTNQTSMYLCASSLIAQAYEQYFGPGTRLTVT.